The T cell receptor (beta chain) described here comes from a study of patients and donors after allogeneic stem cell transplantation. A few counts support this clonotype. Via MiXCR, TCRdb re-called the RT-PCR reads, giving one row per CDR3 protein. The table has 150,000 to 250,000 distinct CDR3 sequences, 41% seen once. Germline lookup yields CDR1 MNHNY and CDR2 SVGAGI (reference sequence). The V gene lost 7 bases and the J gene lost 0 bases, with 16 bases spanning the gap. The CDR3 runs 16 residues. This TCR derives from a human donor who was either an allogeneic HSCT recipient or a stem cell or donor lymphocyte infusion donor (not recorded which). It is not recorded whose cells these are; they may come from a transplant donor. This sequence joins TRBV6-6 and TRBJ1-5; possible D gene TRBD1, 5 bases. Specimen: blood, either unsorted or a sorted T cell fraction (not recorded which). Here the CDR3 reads CASTPSIGASNQPQHF. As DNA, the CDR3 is TGTGCCAGCACTCCATCGATAGGGGCTAGCAATCAGCCCCAGCATTTT.